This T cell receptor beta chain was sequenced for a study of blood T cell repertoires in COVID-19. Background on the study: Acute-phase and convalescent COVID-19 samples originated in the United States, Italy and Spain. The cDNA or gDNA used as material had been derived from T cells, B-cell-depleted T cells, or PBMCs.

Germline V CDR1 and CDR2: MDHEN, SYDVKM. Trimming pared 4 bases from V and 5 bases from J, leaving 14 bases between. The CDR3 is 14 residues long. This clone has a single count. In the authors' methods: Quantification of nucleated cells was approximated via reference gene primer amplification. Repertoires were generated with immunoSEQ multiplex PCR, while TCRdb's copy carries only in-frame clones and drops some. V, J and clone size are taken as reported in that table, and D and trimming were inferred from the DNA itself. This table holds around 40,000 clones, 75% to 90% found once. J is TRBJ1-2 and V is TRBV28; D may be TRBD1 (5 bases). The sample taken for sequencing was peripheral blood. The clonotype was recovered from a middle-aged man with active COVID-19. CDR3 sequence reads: CASSSILTAYGYTF. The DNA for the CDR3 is TGTGCCAGCAGTTCAATCCTGACAGCTTATGGCTACACCTTC.